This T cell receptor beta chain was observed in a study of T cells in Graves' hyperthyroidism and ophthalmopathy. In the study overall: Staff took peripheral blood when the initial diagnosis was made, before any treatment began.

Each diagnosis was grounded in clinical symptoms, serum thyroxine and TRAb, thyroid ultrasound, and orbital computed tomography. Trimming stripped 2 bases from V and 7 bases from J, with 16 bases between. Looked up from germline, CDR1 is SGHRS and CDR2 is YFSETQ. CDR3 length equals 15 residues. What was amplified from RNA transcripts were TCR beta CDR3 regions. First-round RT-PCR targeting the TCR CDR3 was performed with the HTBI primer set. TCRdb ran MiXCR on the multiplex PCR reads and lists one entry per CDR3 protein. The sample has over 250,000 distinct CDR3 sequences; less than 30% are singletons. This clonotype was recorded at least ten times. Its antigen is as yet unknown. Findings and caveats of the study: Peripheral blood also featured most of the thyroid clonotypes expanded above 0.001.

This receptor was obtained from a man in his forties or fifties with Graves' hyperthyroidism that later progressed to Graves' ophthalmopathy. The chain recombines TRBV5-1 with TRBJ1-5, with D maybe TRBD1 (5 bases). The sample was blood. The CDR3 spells CASSLRLGGGQPQHF. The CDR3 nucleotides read TGCGCCAGCAGCTTAAGGCTTGGGGGTGGCCAGCCCCAGCATTTT.